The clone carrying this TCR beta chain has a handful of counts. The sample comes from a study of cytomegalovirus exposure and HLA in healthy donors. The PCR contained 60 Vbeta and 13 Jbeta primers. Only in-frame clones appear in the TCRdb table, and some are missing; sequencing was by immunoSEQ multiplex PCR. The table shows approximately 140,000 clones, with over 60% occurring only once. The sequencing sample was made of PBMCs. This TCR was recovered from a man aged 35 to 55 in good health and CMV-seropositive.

CDR3 DNA: TGTGCCAGCAGCTTAGCCCCATGGGGGCAAACTAATGAAAAACTGTTTTTT. It translates to CASSLAPWGQTNEKLFF. V is TRBV7-8 and J is TRBJ1-4, with D maybe TRBD1 (6 bases). This CDR3 region has 17 residues. CDR1 and CDR2 from the germline V gene are SGHVS and FQNEAQ. V lost 0 bases, J lost 1 base, and 12 bases lay in between.